This passage covers 29 T cell receptor beta chains from one sample sequenced in a study of PD-1 blockade in classical Hodgkin lymphoma. The method was immunoSEQ multiplex PCR; TCRdb's version includes in-frame clones alone and lacks a portion of them. The sample contains about 24,000 clones, approximately 80% of which appear only once. All patients experienced relapse after autologous stem cell transplantation, and brentuximab vedotin exposure was variable. This specimen consisted of peripheral blood mononuclear cells (PBMCs), obtained at baseline. These receptors all come from a human donor with classical Hodgkin lymphoma.

The chain employs TRBV7-6 and TRBJ2-1; 12 nucleotides line up with TRBD2. J was trimmed by 3 bases and V by 5 bases; bases with no gene match: 2. This CDR3 contains 15 residues. CDR1 is SGHVS, CDR2 FNYEAQ, per germline. The CDR3 bases are TGTGCCAGCAGCCGGACTAGCGGGATCTACAATGAGCAGTTCTTC. This encodes CASSRTSGIYNEQFF.

This clone was seen a single time. The rearrangement uses TRBV6-1 and TRBJ1-1; D is undetermined. Deletions cut 2 bases from V and 7 bases from J, with 8 bases between. Germline loops: CDR1 MNHNS, CDR2 SASEGT. The CDR3 loop spans 12 amino acids. The CDR3 region is CASSERALEAFF. DNA of the CDR3: TGTGCCAGCAGTGAAAGGGCACTTGAAGCTTTCTTT.

The rearrangement joins TRBV7-8 to TRBJ1-6, with D unclear. Germline CDR1 and CDR2: SGHVS and FQNEAQ. Between the trimmed V and J ends, which lost 1 base and 5 bases, there was a span of 15 bases. The CDR3 runs 17 residues. The CDR3 reads CASSLGSLGPNNSPLHF. The CDR3 region has the DNA TGTGCCAGCAGCTTAGGGAGTCTAGGTCCGAATAATTCACCCCTCCACTTT.

The rearrangement uses TRBV4-2 and TRBJ2-7; the match to TRBD1 covers 7 bases. Germline V gene lookup returns CDR1 LGHNA and CDR2 YNFKEQ. There are 16 residues in the CDR3. V was pared by 3 bases and J by 1 base, with 9 bases of the junction left unmatched. CDR3 sequence reads: CASSQTRTGMSYEQYF. The CDR3 DNA is TGTGCCAGCAGCCAGACAAGGACAGGTATGTCCTACGAGCAGTACTTC.

This clone showed up just a few times. The chain joins TRBV28 to TRBJ1-5; D not resolved. The CDR3 is made up of 12 amino acids. The germline V and J ends were trimmed by 3 bases and 7 bases, with 7 bases remaining between them. The germline V gene has CDR1 MDHEN and CDR2 SYDVKM. CDR3 coding DNA: TGTGCCAGCAGTTTGGCGCGGCAGCCCCAGCATTTT. Its protein is CASSLARQPQHF.

The rearrangement uses TRBV27 and TRBJ2-3, with 7 nucleotides matching TRBD2. CDR1 MNHEY and CDR2 SMNVEV come from the germline V gene (reference sequence). Trimming cost V 5 bases and J 4 bases; bases outside gene matches: 9. The CDR3 extends over 15 amino acids. The CDR3 DNA reads as TGTGCCAGCAGTCCCCTGGGCGGGGGAGCAGATACGCAGTATTTT. Translating it yields CASSPLGGGADTQYF.

V gene TRBV7-3 combines with J gene TRBJ2-2; the D gene could be TRBD1 or TRBD2 (5 bases each). Trimming removed 2 bases from V and 1 base from J, with 14 bases in between. Germline assignment: CDR1 SGHTA and CDR2 FQGTGA. The CDR3 is 17 amino acids. This chain's CDR3 is CASSLSSREWNTGELFF. In DNA, the CDR3 is TGTGCCAGCAGCTTATCTTCCAGGGAGTGGAACACCGGGGAGCTGTTTTTT.

The chain links TRBV18 to TRBJ2-7; 7 bases line up with TRBD1. Germline CDR1 reads KGHSH; CDR2 reads LQKENI. This CDR3 contains 13 residues. Trimming took 2 bases from V and 5 from J; bases not matched to a gene: 3. DNA of the CDR3: TGTGCCAGCTCACCAAGGCAGGGGGACGAGCAGTACTTC. The encoded protein is CASSPRQGDEQYF.

The chain has TRBV7-6 and TRBJ1-3; 8 bases line up with TRBD1. After removal of 5 bases from V and 4 bases from J, the junction contained 7 bases not matched to a gene. The germline V gene encodes CDR1 SGHVS and CDR2 FNYEAQ. The CDR3 has 15 amino acids. The CDR3 DNA follows: TGTGCCAGCAGCCCACAGGGGGAGTTCGGAAACACCATATATTTT. Its translation is CASSPQGEFGNTIYF.

The chain links TRBV29-1 to TRBJ1-4, with a possible D match to TRBD1 (6 bases). Trimming shortened V by 6 bases and J by 7 bases, and 15 bases separated the two germline ends. The CDR3 extends over 13 amino acids. Germline V gene sequence: CDR1 SQVTM, CDR2 ANQGSEA. CDR3 in DNA: TGCAGCGTGGGACAAGGGGGGAGTGAAAAACTGTTTTTT. The encoded protein is CSVGQGGSEKLFF.

The chain couples TRBV29-1 to TRBJ1-2, with D perhaps matching TRBD1 (5 bases). This CDR3 spans 13 amino acids. Germline V CDR1 and CDR2: SQVTM, ANQGSEA. Trimming removed 4 bases at V and 8 bases at J, with 17 bases between. The CDR3 DNA reads as TGCAGCGTTGCCCGAGGAGGGGTGGAAGGCTACACCTTC. Residues: CSVARGGVEGYTF. Full variable domain (rest looked up from reference TRBV29-1 and TRBJ1-2): SAVISQKPSRDICQRGTSLTIQCQVDSQVTMMFWYRQQPGQSLTLIATANQGSEATYESGFVIDKFPISRPNLTFSTLTVSNMSPEDSSIYLCSVARGGVEGYTFGSGTRLTVV.

This sequence joins TRBV5-4 and TRBJ2-3, with 9 bases that match TRBD2. V trimming: 0 bases; J trimming: 5 bases; junction bases outside the gene matches: 4. Germline loops: CDR1 SGHNT, CDR2 YYREEE (reference sequence). This CDR3 is built from 15 residues. The CDR3 sequence is CASSLGGLAGDTQYF. CDR3 nucleotide sequence: TGTGCCAGCAGCTTGGGGGGACTAGCTGGAGATACGCAGTATTTT.

The V and J genes are TRBV6-5 and TRBJ2-2; D is possibly TRBD1 (5 bases). Germline CDR1 and CDR2: MNHEY and SVGAGI. V was clipped by 2 bases and J by 6 bases, with 16 bases between them. The CDR3 has 16 residues. The CDR3 nucleotides read TGTGCCAGCAGTTACCGGGTCAGGGAAGTATCCGGGGAGCTGTTTTTT. It translates to CASSYRVREVSGELFF.

The V and J genes are TRBV4-3 and TRBJ2-1, with D hard to call. The CDR3 totals 13 residues. Germline V gene data show CDR1 as LGHNA and CDR2 as YSLEER. Trimming took 5 bases from V and 5 from J, leaving 10 bases between them. CDR3 sequence (DNA): TGCGCCAGCAGCTCCTCACAGAACAATGAGCAGTTCTTC. This gives the protein CASSSSQNNEQFF.

CDR3 coding DNA: TGCAGCGTTCGGCCAGGGGCGCTAATCGAGCAGTACTTC. It yields the protein CSVRPGALIEQYF. The V call is TRBV29-1, the J call TRBJ2-7; D may be TRBD1 (6 bases). Trimming left V 5 bases short and J 6 bases short, with 17 bases between. Germline CDR1 is SQVTM and CDR2 is ANQGSEA. This CDR3 region has 13 residues.

The chain uses TRBV4-1 and TRBJ1-2, with D hard to call. The CDR3 sequence is 16 residues long. V was pared by 0 bases and J by 2 bases, with 13 bases between. Germline V gene data show CDR1 as MGHRA and CDR2 as YSYEKL. The CDR3 region is CASSQEGSAQNYGYTF. CDR3 nucleotides: TGCGCCAGCAGCCAAGAGGGGTCTGCCCAAAACTATGGCTACACCTTC.

The gene calls are TRBV10-3 and TRBJ2-7; 12 bases fit TRBD1. Germline V gene data show CDR1 as ENHRY and CDR2 as SYGVKD. The CDR3 is 15 amino acids. The J segment lost 5 bases and the V segment lost 3 bases, leaving 5 bases of the junction unmatched. CDR3 DNA: TGTGCCATCAGTGAATCCGGGACAGGGGGCAACGAGCAGTACTTC. Translation gives CAISESGTGGNEQYF.

The rearrangement uses TRBV4-2 and TRBJ2-3; 9 nucleotides line up with TRBD1. CDR1 and CDR2 from the germline V gene are LGHNA and YNFKEQ. V lost 3 bases, J lost 4 bases, and 8 bases stayed unmatched. The CDR3 totals 16 residues. The CDR3 DNA reads TGTGCCAGCAGCCAGCTCCCGGGACAGGGCGCAGATACGCAGTATTTT. Encoded protein: CASSQLPGQGADTQYF.

This clone occurred once. This chain links TRBV21-1 with TRBJ1-2. TRBV21-1 is a documented pseudogene. CDR3 size: 22 residues. The CDR3 DNA reads TGTGCCAGCAGCAATCCAAATGAGCCTTGGGTGGCGGACTCGAAGGGCACTGGGGGCTACACCTTC. The encoded protein is CASSNPNEPWVADSKGTGGYTF.

This chain joins TRBV30 and TRBJ2-3; maybe TRBD2 (5 bases). CDR3 size: 15 residues. V was clipped by 0 bases and J by 0 bases, with 10 bases between them. The germline V gene encodes CDR1 GTSNPN and CDR2 SVGIG (reference sequence). CDR3 amino acids: CAWSVRERSTDTQYF. The CDR3 bases are TGTGCCTGGAGTGTGAGGGAGAGGAGCACAGATACGCAGTATTTT.

The CDR3 sequence is CASSHRTGLRYEQYF. In nucleotides, the CDR3 is TGTGCCAGCAGTCATAGGACAGGGTTAAGGTACGAGCAGTACTTC. The gene calls are TRBV7-2 and TRBJ2-7; 8 nucleotides match TRBD1. V trimming: 6 bases; J trimming: 4 bases; junction bases outside the gene matches: 11. CDR1 is SGHTA and CDR2 is FQGNSA in the germline V gene. The CDR3 covers 15 residues. Looking up the rest from reference TRBV7-2 and TRBJ2-7 gives the full variable domain: GAGVSQSPSNKVTEKGKDVELRCDPISGHTALYWYRQSLGQGLEFLIYFQGNSAPDKSGLPSDRFSAERTGGSVSTLTIQRTQQEDSAVYLCASSHRTGLRYEQYFGPGTRLTVT.

This sequence joins TRBV2 and TRBJ2-6, with 7 bases that match TRBD1. CDR3 length equals 17 residues. V trimming: 5 bases; J trimming: 4 bases; junction bases outside the gene matches: 11. CDR1 is SNHLY and CDR2 is FYNNEI in the germline V gene. Here the CDR3 DNA reads TGTGCCAGCAGTACCCCCAGGGACAGCTCCGGGGCCAACGTCCTGACTTTC. Its translation: CASSTPRDSSGANVLTF.

The chain combines TRBV19 with TRBJ2-7; 11 bases agree with TRBD1. After removal of 8 bases from V and 4 bases from J, the junction contained 4 bases not matched to a gene. The length of the CDR3 is 13 residues. Germline CDR1 LNHDA, CDR2 SQIVND (reference sequence). The CDR3 region is CASRGTGGYEQYF. CDR3 nucleotides: TGTGCCAGTCGCGGGACAGGGGGTTACGAGCAGTACTTC.

The rearrangement joins TRBV6-5 to TRBJ2-3; 7 nucleotides match TRBD2. V lost 5 bases to trimming and J lost 6 bases; unmatched junction nucleotides: 11. The germline CDR1 and CDR2 sequences are MNHEY and SVGAGI. This CDR3 has 15 residues. The CDR3 protein is CASSRGGGGRDTQYF. CDR3 sequence (DNA): TGTGCCAGCAGTCGAGGCGGGGGAGGGAGGGATACGCAGTATTTT.

The rearrangement uses TRBV6-5 and TRBJ2-7, with TRBD1 as a possible D gene (6 bases). Deletions cut 4 bases from V and 2 bases from J, with 12 bases between. CDR1 and CDR2 from the germline V gene are MNHEY and SVGAGI. The CDR3 has 14 residues. The CDR3 sequence is CASSLQGLTYEQYF. The CDR3 DNA follows: TGTGCCAGCAGTTTACAGGGATTAACCTACGAGCAGTACTTC.

The V call is TRBV4-1, the J call TRBJ2-7; tentatively, D is TRBD1 or TRBD2 (5 bases each). CDR3 size: 15 residues. CDR1 and CDR2 (germline): MGHRA, YSYEKL. Deletions cut 0 bases from V and 1 base from J, with 10 bases between. The CDR3 region has the DNA TGCGCCAGCAGCCAAGATGGGGGAAGATCCTACGAGCAGTACTTC. It is translated as CASSQDGGRSYEQYF.

The rearrangement joins TRBV19 to TRBJ1-4; D may be TRBD1 (5 bases). The CDR3 loop spans 14 amino acids. V lost 7 bases to trimming and J lost 7 bases, with 16 bases between them. In germline, CDR1 is LNHDA, CDR2 SQIVND (reference sequence). CDR3 nucleotides: TGTGCCAGTAAACCGGGACTTATAGGTGAAAAACTGTTTTTT. Its translation is CASKPGLIGEKLFF. The entire variable domain, with the rest obtained from reference TRBV19 and TRBJ1-4, is as follows: DGGITQSPKYLFRKEGQNVTLSCEQNLNHDAMYWYRQDPGQGLRLIYYSQIVNDFQKGDIAEGYSVSREKKESFPLTVTSAQKNPTAFYLCASKPGLIGEKLFFGSGTQLSVL.

The J gene is TRBJ2-2, the V gene TRBV7-2; TRBD2 is a possible D gene (6 bases). Germline CDR1 SGHTA, CDR2 FQGNSA. This CDR3 is 15 amino acids long. Trimming took 3 bases from V and 0 from J, leaving 8 bases between them. The CDR3 bases are TGTGCCAGCAGCTTGGCGGGGTCGAACACCGGGGAGCTGTTTTTT. It is translated as CASSLAGSNTGELFF.

The rearrangement links TRBV15 to TRBJ1-4; D is possibly TRBD1 (6 bases). The CDR3 totals 14 residues. V was clipped by 1 base and J by 6 bases, with 9 bases between them. CDR1 and CDR2 from the germline V gene are LNHNV and YYDKDF (reference sequence). CDR3 DNA: TGTGCCACCAGCAGAGGGGACACCTATGAAAAACTGTTTTTT. Its translation: CATSRGDTYEKLFF.